This T cell receptor (beta chain) was identified during a study of shared T cell receptors in the human thymus. TCRdb's table, derived via immunoSEQ multiplex PCR, lists solely in-frame clones and lacks some. This sample has hundreds of thousands of clones, with roughly 90% found just once. Germline V CDR1 and CDR2: LGHNA, YSLEER. The junction had 9 bases not matched to a gene; V was cut back by 2 bases and J by 6 bases. The CDR3 totals 15 residues. These same data were also listed under a study on human thymus T cells.

The chain employs TRBV4-3 and TRBJ1-1, with 7 bases that match TRBD1. The TCR originated in a boy in the first two years of life with a congenital heart defect. The sequenced sample consisted of thymocytes. CDR3: CASSQITGVVAEAFF. CDR3 DNA: TGCGCCAGCAGCCAAATAACAGGGGTTGTCGCTGAAGCTTTCTTT.